Described below is a single T cell receptor beta chain sequence and its context. The target antigen is unknown. This sample is part of a study of cytomegalovirus exposure and HLA in healthy donors. Across the whole study: Researchers previously reported finding more than 100 million unique TCR beta sequences from about 200 million T cells.

PCR amplification relied on 60 Vbeta primers (plus 13 Jbeta primers). Method: immunoSEQ multiplex PCR; TCRdb's copy keeps in-frame clones and lacks some. The table lists about 50,000 clones. Germline CDR1 MNHEY, CDR2 SVGAGI. Trimming pared 3 bases from V and 5 bases from J, leaving 7 bases between. This CDR3 comprises 12 residues. Study-level results: Later, an analysis found that common viral pathogens appeared to be linked with several of the most significant clusters.

The sample consisted of PBMCs. This chain links TRBV6-5 with TRBJ1-2; D remains ambiguous. This receptor was identified in a woman younger than 35 in good health and CMV-seronegative. CDR3 loop: CASSYSGYGYTF. The CDR3 DNA follows: TGTGCCAGCAGTTATTCGGGGTATGGCTACACCTTC.